The 27 T cell receptor beta chains given below trace back to one sample, sequenced in a study of radiotherapy plus CTLA-4 blockade in lung cancer. Sequenced by immunoSEQ multiplex PCR; TCRdb stores in-frame clones only, minus some. The profile shows 55,000 or so clones, approximately 84% of them singletons. Here the sequenced sample was peripheral blood, taken from a patient treated with radiotherapy plus ipilimumab. The receptors were gathered from a human donor with non-small cell lung cancer whose response to radiotherapy plus ipilimumab could not be evaluated.

The chain couples TRBV27 to TRBJ2-7, with 8 bases fitting TRBD1. The V and J ends lost 5 bases and 2 bases, in that order; junction bases with no gene match: 8. Germline V gives CDR1 MNHEY, CDR2 SMNVEV (reference sequence). CDR3 length: 15 amino acids. The CDR3 DNA follows: TGTGCCAGCAGTCCCGGGACAGGCCGTACCTACGAGCAGTACTTC. Translating gives CASSPGTGRTYEQYF.

The chain has TRBV14 and TRBJ2-3; tentative D call: TRBD2 (6 bases). The ends were cut back, 5 bases at V and 3 bases at J, with 15 bases in the middle. This CDR3 spans 15 amino acids. Germline V gene data show CDR1 as SGHDN and CDR2 as FVKESK. The CDR3 sequence: CASSSGGRVTDTQYF. Here the CDR3 DNA reads TGTGCCAGCAGCAGCGGAGGGCGGGTAACAGATACGCAGTATTTT.

The V and J genes are TRBV4-3 and TRBJ1-4, with D possibly matching TRBD1 (5 bases). The germline V and J ends were trimmed by 1 base and 7 bases, with 13 bases remaining between them. Germline V lookup: CDR1 LGHNA, CDR2 YSLEER. This CDR3 region has 15 residues. CDR3 nucleotide sequence: TGCGCCAGCAGCCAAGGTGGGGGGGAAGGTGAAAAACTGTTTTTT. It translates to CASSQGGGEGEKLFF.

The CDR3: CASSPRTGAYEQYF. Here the CDR3 DNA reads TGTGCCAGCAGCCCCCGGACAGGAGCCTACGAGCAGTACTTC. The gene calls are TRBV9 and TRBJ2-7, with TRBD1 matching over 7 bases. Trimming took 4 bases from V and 2 from J; bases not matched to a gene: 6. Germline-derived CDR1 and CDR2 are SGDLS and YYNGEE. CDR3 size: 14 residues.

This chain joins TRBV19 and TRBJ1-5; TRBD1 matches 7 bases. The germline V gene has CDR1 LNHDA and CDR2 SQIVND (reference sequence). The CDR3 length is 17 residues. J was trimmed by 0 bases and V by 4 bases; bases with no gene match: 9. The CDR3 DNA is TGTGCCAGTAGTACCGTGACAGGGTCCTATAGCAATCAGCCCCAGCATTTT. It is translated as CASSTVTGSYSNQPQHF.

The V and J genes are TRBV5-1 and TRBJ2-5, with D perhaps matching TRBD1 (5 bases). Trimming pared 0 bases from V and 10 bases from J, leaving 16 bases between. CDR1 is SGHRS and CDR2 is YFSETQ in the germline V gene. The CDR3 is 14 amino acids. The CDR3 reads CASSLAWAGSDQYF. In nucleotides, the CDR3 is TGCGCCAGCAGCTTGGCCTGGGCAGGGTCGGACCAGTACTTC. The variable domain in full, completed from reference TRBV5-1 and TRBJ2-5, reads KAGVTQTPRYLIKTRGQQVTLSCSPISGHRSVSWYQQTPGQGLQFLFEYFSETQRNKGNFPGRFSGRQFSNSRSEMNVSTLELGDSALYLCASSLAWAGSDQYFGPGTRLLVL.

The chain joins TRBV18 to TRBJ1-5, with D possibly matching TRBD1 (6 bases). V was shortened by 3 bases and J by 7 bases, with 16 bases between the two germline ends. CDR3 length equals 15 residues. CDR1 and CDR2 from the germline V gene are KGHSH and LQKENI. The DNA of the CDR3 is TGTGCCAGCTCACCCCGACAGGACAAGAGGCAGCCCCAGCATTTT. This sequence encodes CASSPRQDKRQPQHF.

The V gene is TRBV14, the J gene TRBJ2-7; TRBD1 aligns across 9 bases. Germline loops: CDR1 SGHDN, CDR2 FVKESK. Trimming took 1 base from V and 2 from J; bases not matched to a gene: 12. CDR3 length: 18 amino acids. The CDR3 loop reads CASSQGGGGTGRTYEQYF. The CDR3 nucleotides are TGTGCCAGCAGCCAAGGAGGGGGGGGGACAGGGCGGACCTACGAGCAGTACTTC.

The rearrangement joins TRBV27 to TRBJ1-6; 8 bases are shared with TRBD1. J lost 12 bases, V lost 3 bases, and 10 bases had no gene match. Germline V CDR1 and CDR2: MNHEY, SMNVEV (reference sequence). This CDR3 is built from 15 residues. Here the CDR3 reads CASSFRGQGKLPLHF. In DNA form, the CDR3 reads TGTGCCAGCAGTTTCCGTGGACAGGGAAAGTTACCCCTCCACTTT.

The chain recombines TRBV4-3 with TRBJ2-1; 12 positions match TRBD2. CDR3 length: 17 amino acids. CDR1 LGHNA and CDR2 YSLEER come from the germline V gene. V was pared by 0 bases and J by 7 bases, with 7 bases of the junction left unmatched. The CDR3 reads CASSQDLLLAGGNEQFF. In nucleotides, the CDR3 is TGCGCCAGCAGCCAAGATCTATTACTAGCGGGAGGAAATGAGCAGTTCTTC.

This chain links TRBV4-3 with TRBJ2-3; 8 nucleotides line up with TRBD2. The V segment lost 1 base and the J segment 4 bases; nucleotides outside the gene matches: 4. The CDR3 totals 15 residues. Looked up from germline, CDR1 is LGHNA and CDR2 is YSLEER. DNA for the CDR3: TGCGCCAGCAGCCAAGGGACCGGGGGGGCAGATACGCAGTATTTT. It yields the protein CASSQGTGGADTQYF.

The V gene is TRBV7-9, the J gene TRBJ2-1; a weak D match, TRBD2 (6 bases). This CDR3 is 14 amino acids long. Germline CDR1 and CDR2: SEHNR and FQNEAQ (reference sequence). With 5 bases removed from V and 9 bases from J, the gap between germline ends came to 17 bases. The DNA of the CDR3 is TGTGCCAGCAGCCCGGGGTGGGACTCAGGTGAGCAGTTCTTC. Residues: CASSPGWDSGEQFF.

The chain links TRBV19 to TRBJ2-1; TRBD2 agrees at 14 bases. The CDR3 has 22 residues. The J segment lost 0 bases and the V segment lost 3 bases, leaving 16 bases of the junction unmatched. Germline CDR1 and CDR2: LNHDA and SQIVND (reference sequence). The CDR3 nucleotides read TGTGCCAGTAGTATGAGGCGGGGGGGGACTAGCGGGAGTTTTAGCTCCTACAATGAGCAGTTCTTC. It is translated as CASSMRRGGTSGSFSSYNEQFF.

This chain links TRBV27 with TRBJ1-6; D is unresolved. Trimming removed 2 bases from V and 8 bases from J, with 10 bases in between. The germline CDR1 and CDR2 sequences are MNHEY and SMNVEV (reference sequence). The CDR3 runs 14 residues. This CDR3 reads CASSLREGDSPLHF. The DNA of the CDR3 is TGTGCCAGCAGTTTACGGGAGGGAGATTCACCCCTCCACTTT.

The rearrangement joins TRBV29-1 to TRBJ2-5; 8 nucleotides agree with TRBD1. Germline lookup yields CDR1 SQVTM and CDR2 ANQGSEA. This CDR3 is built from 12 residues. The ends lost 7 bases at V and 5 bases at J; junction bases unmatched: 6. The CDR3 DNA follows: TGCAGCGCTTCCAGGGGGCAGGAGACCCAGTACTTC. Translation: CSASRGQETQYF.

This chain links TRBV25-1 with TRBJ2-2, with D maybe TRBD1 (6 bases). There are 14 residues in the CDR3. Trimming stripped 3 bases from V and 1 base from J, with 6 bases between. Germline V gene data show CDR1 as MGHDK and CDR2 as SYGVNS. This CDR3 is CASSDRGNTGELFF. As DNA, the CDR3 is TGTGCCAGCAGTGACAGGGGGAACACCGGGGAGCTGTTTTTT.

CDR3 coding DNA: TGTGCCAGCAGCTTAGCCCGCAGCACCGGGGAGCTGTTTTTT. This codes for CASSLARSTGELFF. The genes are TRBV11-2 and TRBJ2-2; no clear D gene. This CDR3 spans 14 amino acids. Germline CDR1 reads SGHAT; CDR2 reads FQNNGV. Deletions cut 1 base from V and 4 bases from J, with 7 bases between.

The chain couples TRBV4-1 to TRBJ2-7, with 8 bases fitting TRBD1. Per the germline V gene, CDR1 is MGHRA and CDR2 is YSYEKL. V dropped 0 bases and J dropped 3; count of bases not matched to a gene: 4. There are 15 residues in the CDR3. The DNA for the CDR3 is TGCGCCAGCAGCCAAGATGGGGACAGGAACTACGAGCAGTACTTC. As protein: CASSQDGDRNYEQYF.

This clone appeared a few times. The V gene is TRBV6-6, the J gene TRBJ1-3; 9 nucleotides line up with TRBD1. V lost 8 bases and J lost 3; bases outside the gene matches: 8. CDR3 size: 15 residues. Per the germline V gene, CDR1 is MNHNY and CDR2 is SVGAGI (reference sequence). The CDR3 here is CASSGGQGFGNTIYF. In nucleotides, the CDR3 is TGTGCCAGCTCAGGGGGACAGGGCTTTGGAAACACCATATATTTT.

The gene calls are TRBV5-1 and TRBJ1-4, with unresolved D. V shed 0 bases and J shed 1 base, with 4 bases lying between them. The germline V gene encodes CDR1 SGHRS and CDR2 YFSETQ. CDR3 length equals 14 residues. DNA of the CDR3: TGCGCCAGCAGCTTGGACAGAACTAATGAAAAACTGTTTTTT. Protein sequence: CASSLDRTNEKLFF.

The chain couples TRBV6-6 to TRBJ2-5; D is unresolved. The J call may be in error: the DNA end matches TRBJ2-7 better. CDR1 is MNHNY, CDR2 SVGAGI, per germline (reference sequence). This CDR3 has 13 amino acids. The CDR3 sequence: CASSQLEAYEQYF. CDR3 in DNA: TGTGCCAGCAGCCAACTTGAGGCCTACGAGCAGTACTTC.

The chain recombines TRBV4-3 with TRBJ2-2; 10 positions agree with TRBD1. The germline gives CDR1 LGHNA, CDR2 YSLEER. V gave up 1 base and J gave up 7 bases; unmatched junction bases: 0. This CDR3 is built from 14 residues. The CDR3 sequence is CASSQGTGGGELFF. The DNA of the CDR3 is TGCGCCAGCAGCCAAGGGACAGGGGGCGGGGAGCTGTTTTTT.

This chain uses TRBV10-3 with TRBJ1-4, with unresolved D. V lost 4 bases and J lost 5, with 8 bases in between. From germline, CDR1 is ENHRY and CDR2 SYGVKD. The CDR3 extends over 13 amino acids. Here the CDR3 DNA reads TGTGCCATCAGTGGGGGAGAGAATGAAAAACTGTTTTTT. It encodes CAISGGENEKLFF.

CDR3 residues: CASSLGGQGPVKLFF. The CDR3 region has the DNA TGTGCCAGCAGCTTGGGGGGACAGGGGCCCGTAAAACTGTTTTTT. The gene calls are TRBV5-4 and TRBJ1-4; 10 bases agree with TRBD1. The germline V gene has CDR1 SGHNT and CDR2 YYREEE (reference sequence). This CDR3 has 15 amino acids. The V segment lost 0 bases and the J segment 10 bases; nucleotides outside the gene matches: 6. Using reference TRBV5-4 and TRBJ1-4 for the parts outside the CDR3, the full variable domain is ETGVTQSPTHLIKTRGQQVTLRCSSQSGHNTVSWYQQALGQGPQFIFQYYREEENGRGNFPPRFSGLQFPNYSSELNVNALELDDSALYLCASSLGGQGPVKLFFGSGTQLSVL.

This clone appeared once. The chain is built from TRBV6-4 and TRBJ2-2, with 11 bases fitting TRBD1. The junction had 8 bases not matched to a gene; V was cut back by 8 bases and J by 6 bases. The length of the CDR3 is 15 residues. Germline-derived CDR1 and CDR2 are MRHNA and SNTAGT. CDR3 protein: CASGQGQGASGELFF. The CDR3 DNA reads as TGTGCCAGCGGTCAAGGACAGGGGGCTTCCGGGGAGCTGTTTTTT.

The J gene is TRBJ1-2, the V gene TRBV7-2, with TRBD1 matching 8 bases. The CDR3 has 14 residues. The germline gives CDR1 SGHTA, CDR2 FQGNSA. Unmatched junction bases numbered 4, after V lost 3 bases and J lost 4 bases. CDR3 sequence: CASSFGQGGYGYTF. The DNA for the CDR3 is TGTGCCAGCAGCTTCGGACAGGGAGGCTATGGCTACACCTTC.

This clone was detected a few times. The chain combines TRBV9 with TRBJ2-2; D ambiguous. CDR3 size: 15 residues. V lost 2 bases to trimming and J lost 2 bases, with 10 bases between them. The germline V gene encodes CDR1 SGDLS and CDR2 YYNGEE. CDR3 sequence: CASSVRALNTGELFF. CDR3 bases: TGTGCCAGCAGCGTTCGAGCGCTCAACACCGGGGAGCTGTTTTTT. Using reference TRBV9 and TRBJ2-2 for the parts outside the CDR3, the full variable domain is DSGVTQTPKHLITATGQRVTLRCSPRSGDLSVYWYQQSLDQGLQFLIQYYNGEERAKGNILERFSAQQFPDLHSELNLSSLELGDSALYFCASSVRALNTGELFFGEGSRLTVL.